This passage covers 5 T cell receptor beta chains from one sample sequenced in a study of cytomegalovirus exposure and HLA in healthy donors. It was with 60 Vbeta and 13 Jbeta primers that the PCR ran. The method was immunoSEQ multiplex PCR; TCRdb's version includes in-frame clones alone and lacks a portion of them. The table lists about 190,000 clones, roughly 87% of them singletons. Sequenced: PBMCs. These receptors all come from a boy aged 2 to 9 in good health and CMV-seronegative.

The chain has TRBV7-2 and TRBJ2-7; D is perhaps TRBD1 (5 bases). V lost 1 base to trimming and J lost 2 bases, with 12 bases between them. This CDR3 is 15 amino acids long. Germline loops: CDR1 SGHTA, CDR2 FQGNSA. CDR3 sequence: CASSLVAREAYEQYF. The DNA of the CDR3 is TGTGCCAGCAGCTTAGTAGCCAGGGAAGCCTACGAGCAGTACTTC.

In its sample, this clone was seen once. Other DNA sequences in this sample translate to the same CDR3. The gene calls are TRBV27 and TRBJ1-2, with D possibly TRBD1 on 5 matching bases. This CDR3 is built from 15 residues. The germline CDR1 and CDR2 sequences are MNHEY and SMNVEV (reference sequence). V was shortened by 5 bases and J by 5 bases, with 18 bases between the two germline ends. CDR3 protein: CASSGYVQGAYGYTF. The DNA of the CDR3 is TGTGCCAGCAGTGGATACGTCCAGGGCGCTTATGGCTACACCTTC.

V gene TRBV28 combines with J gene TRBJ1-5; possibly TRBD1 for D (5 bases). Trimming stripped 7 bases from V and 7 bases from J, with 11 bases between. This CDR3 is built from 12 residues. Germline-derived CDR1 and CDR2 are MDHEN and SYDVKM. This CDR3 is CASTGRGQPQHF. As DNA, the CDR3 is TGTGCCAGCACGGGGAGGGGCCAGCCCCAGCATTTT.

J is TRBJ2-2 and V is TRBV9; D unresolved. From germline, CDR1 is SGDLS and CDR2 YYNGEE. This CDR3 has 12 residues. The V and J ends lost 4 bases and 7 bases respectively, with 8 bases between them. This chain's CDR3 is CASSKHNGELFF. The CDR3 DNA reads as TGTGCCAGCAGCAAGCATAACGGGGAGCTGTTTTTT.

The genes are TRBV7-2 and TRBJ1-1; weak D call: TRBD1 (5 bases). Germline V gene data show CDR1 as SGHTA and CDR2 as FQGNSA. This CDR3 contains 15 residues. Between the trimmed V and J ends, which lost 1 base and 2 bases, there was a span of 11 bases. CDR3 amino acids: CASSLGGRSNTEAFF. CDR3 in DNA: TGTGCCAGCAGCTTAGGGGGCAGATCAAACACTGAAGCTTTCTTT. Looking up the rest from reference TRBV7-2 and TRBJ1-1 gives the full variable domain: GAGVSQSPSNKVTEKGKDVELRCDPISGHTALYWYRQSLGQGLEFLIYFQGNSAPDKSGLPSDRFSAERTGGSVSTLTIQRTQQEDSAVYLCASSLGGRSNTEAFFGQGTRLTVV.